This T cell receptor (beta chain) was recorded in a study of shared clonotypes between healthy human individuals. Notes on the study in general: Clonotype sharing among donors, it was expected, would be affected by sequencing depth. Sampling involved blood alone; tissue repertoires likely differ. The diversity represented, both genetic and in exposure history, was limited by few donors.

Method: immunoSEQ multiplex PCR; TCRdb's copy keeps in-frame clones and lacks some. The sample contains hundreds of thousands of clones, around 72% of which appear only once. Comment on this clone: Its antigen is currently unknown.

A CD45RA+ naive subset and a CD45RA-negative memory subset were split from CD4+ cells. The source material was memory CD4+ T cells sorted from blood. Subset defined: CD45RA-negative fraction. The origin of this receptor is a woman in her twenties or thirties in good health.

CDR3 loop: CASSSRTGAIMNTEAFF. CDR3 nucleotides: TGCGCCAGCAGCTCGAGGACAGGGGCAATTATGAACACTGAAGCTTTCTTT. V and J are TRBV5-1 and TRBJ1-1; 9 bases are a match to TRBD1. The CDR3 loop spans 17 amino acids. V lost 3 bases to trimming and J lost 0 bases; unmatched junction nucleotides: 9. The germline V gene has CDR1 SGHRS and CDR2 YFSETQ. The complete variable domain, with remaining parts taken from reference TRBV5-1 and TRBJ1-1, reads KAGVTQTPRYLIKTRGQQVTLSCSPISGHRSVSWYQQTPGQGLQFLFEYFSETQRNKGNFPGRFSGRQFSNSRSEMNVSTLELGDSALYLCASSSRTGAIMNTEAFFGQGTRLTVV.